This T cell receptor (beta chain) appears in the sequencing data of a study of technical replicates of blood from a handful of donors. The table came from immunoSEQ multiplex PCR; TCRdb's copy has only in-frame clones and leaves some out. The data hold under 95,000 clones, with about 95% observed a single time. This clonotype was sampled from a human donor in good health. Sequenced sample: T cells isolated from PBMCs.

The CDR3 is CASSVEGTSGARREQFF. In DNA form, the CDR3 reads TGTGCCAGCAGCGTAGAGGGGACTAGCGGGGCGAGGCGTGAGCAGTTCTTC. The chain has TRBV9 and TRBJ2-1; 13 bases line up with TRBD2. After removal of 0 bases from V and 9 bases from J, the junction contained 9 bases not matched to a gene. Germline V gives CDR1 SGDLS, CDR2 YYNGEE. This CDR3 contains 17 residues.